A single sample is the source of the 29 T cell receptor beta chains below, sequenced in a study of early stage breast cancer tumors. Assay used: immunoSEQ multiplex PCR; TCRdb lists only in-frame clones, some missing. The sample includes around 28,000 clones, 72% of them seen just once. The sample was blood. The receptors come from a person aged 45 to 59 with breast cancer.

The rearrangement joins TRBV6-1 to TRBJ1-2; D might be TRBD1 (6 bases). There are 13 residues in the CDR3. The V end was cut by 4 bases, the J end by 5 bases, with 11 bases between. Germline-derived CDR1 and CDR2 are MNHNS and SASEGT. The CDR3 protein is CASSGAGAYGYTF. The CDR3 bases are TGTGCCAGCAGTGGGGCGGGGGCTTATGGCTACACCTTC.

The gene calls are TRBV15 and TRBJ1-4; 7 positions match TRBD1. CDR3 length equals 15 residues. Losses at the gene ends were 0 bases for V and 8 bases for J; bases not matched to a gene: 6. CDR1 is LNHNV, CDR2 YYDKDF, per germline (reference sequence). The CDR3 region is CATSRDEGAVEKLFF. DNA for the CDR3: TGTGCCACCAGCAGAGACGAGGGGGCGGTAGAAAAACTGTTTTTT.

This rearrangement joins TRBV30 to TRBJ2-3; TRBD1 matches at 8 bases. Per the germline V gene, CDR1 is GTSNPN and CDR2 is SVGIG (reference sequence). The CDR3 covers 14 residues. V trimming: 5 bases; J trimming: 4 bases; junction bases outside the gene matches: 8. The CDR3 reads CAWGRTGRADTQYF. CDR3 bases: TGTGCCTGGGGCAGGACAGGGCGCGCAGATACGCAGTATTTT.

The rearrangement joins TRBV5-1 to TRBJ1-2, with D unresolved. The germline CDR1 and CDR2 sequences are SGHRS and YFSETQ. This CDR3 has 14 residues. V lost 0 bases and J 7 bases, leaving 13 bases between the germline ends. The CDR3, as DNA: TGCGCCAGCAGCTTGGACCCGGTTGCGGGTGGCTACACCTTC. Translating gives CASSLDPVAGGYTF.

This chain joins TRBV19 and TRBJ1-1; TRBD1 might be the D (6 bases). Germline V gene lookup returns CDR1 LNHDA and CDR2 SQIVND (reference sequence). With 8 bases removed from V and 3 bases from J, the gap between germline ends came to 10 bases. The CDR3 consists of 12 residues. The CDR3 bases are TGTGCCAGTGGGGGCAGGTACACTGAAGCTTTCTTT. Amino acids: CASGGRYTEAFF.

This chain joins TRBV5-1 and TRBJ2-1; possible D gene TRBD2, 6 bases. The V end was cut by 0 bases, the J end by 3 bases, with 10 bases between. CDR3 length: 15 residues. Germline V gene data show CDR1 as SGHRS and CDR2 as YFSETQ. The CDR3 bases are TGCGCCAGCAGCTTGGAACTAGCAAGCTACAATGAGCAGTTCTTC. Translation gives CASSLELASYNEQFF.

The J gene is TRBJ1-5, the V gene TRBV21-1. TRBV21-1 is recorded as a pseudogene. The CDR3 is made up of 14 amino acids. CDR3 DNA sequence: TGTGCCAGCAGCAAAAGGGGGGGGGATCAGCCCCAGCATTTT. Translation: CASSKRGGDQPQHF.

This chain uses TRBV7-2 with TRBJ2-7; 10 bases agree with TRBD1. The germline gives CDR1 SGHTA, CDR2 FQGNSA. The CDR3 is 16 amino acids. J was trimmed by 6 bases and V by 5 bases; bases with no gene match: 13. The CDR3 bases are TGTGCCAGCAGCCGAACCGGGACAGGGGCAGTGCGCGAGCAGTACTTC. Translation: CASSRTGTGAVREQYF.

The chain carries TRBV18 and TRBJ1-2; 8 nucleotides match TRBD1. The V gene's germline CDR1 is KGHSH and CDR2 LQKENI. This CDR3 has 15 amino acids. With V trimmed by 5 bases and J by 1 base, 6 bases remained unmatched. The CDR3 region has the DNA TGTGCCAGCTCAGGTACAGGGGGAATTAACTATGGCTACACCTTC. Residues: CASSGTGGINYGYTF.

This clone has just a few counts. The J gene is TRBJ2-6, the V gene TRBV14; maybe TRBD2 (6 bases). The V end was cut by 4 bases, the J end by 8 bases, with 9 bases between. Germline assignment: CDR1 SGHDN and CDR2 FVKESK. The CDR3 is made up of 13 amino acids. CDR3 loop: CASSLRESNVLTF. The CDR3 DNA reads TGTGCCAGCAGCCTCCGGGAGTCCAACGTCCTGACTTTC.

J is TRBJ1-5 and V is TRBV2; D remains unclear. The ends were cut back, 3 bases at V and 0 bases at J, with 6 bases in the middle. Germline lookup yields CDR1 SNHLY and CDR2 FYNNEI. This CDR3 is 14 amino acids long. The CDR3 DNA reads TGTGCCAGCAGTGACCGGGTTAGCAATCAGCCCCAGCATTTT. Its protein product is CASSDRVSNQPQHF. The complete variable domain, with remaining parts taken from reference TRBV2 and TRBJ1-5, reads EPEVTQTPSHQVTQMGQEVILRCVPISNHLYFYWYRQILGQKVEFLVSFYNNEISEKSEIFDDQFSVERPDGSNFTLKIRSTKLEDSAMYFCASSDRVSNQPQHFGDGTRLSIL.

The chain combines TRBV5-4 with TRBJ2-5, with a weak D call TRBD2 (5 bases). The ends were cut back, 2 bases at V and 5 bases at J, with 16 bases in the middle. Germline V gene sequence: CDR1 SGHNT, CDR2 YYREEE (reference sequence). This CDR3 is built from 15 residues. CDR3 sequence (DNA): TGTGCCAGCAGCTTAAAACTAGTTGGCTCTGAGACCCAGTACTTC. It translates to CASSLKLVGSETQYF. Variable domain in full (rest from reference TRBV5-4 and TRBJ2-5): ETGVTQSPTHLIKTRGQQVTLRCSSQSGHNTVSWYQQALGQGPQFIFQYYREEENGRGNFPPRFSGLQFPNYSSELNVNALELDDSALYLCASSLKLVGSETQYFGPGTRLLVL.

This clone was detected once. The chain joins TRBV19 to TRBJ1-4, with 8 bases aligning to TRBD1. V trimming: 6 bases; J trimming: 0 bases; junction bases outside the gene matches: 3. Germline V gene data show CDR1 as LNHDA and CDR2 as SQIVND (reference sequence). The CDR3 sequence is 15 residues long. The CDR3 spells CASRPGGTTNEKLFF. CDR3 nucleotides: TGTGCCAGTAGACCAGGGGGCACAACTAATGAAAAACTGTTTTTT.

J is TRBJ2-3 and V is TRBV2; D perhaps matches TRBD2 (6 bases). The CDR3 runs 15 residues. The V gene lost 6 bases and the J gene lost 0 bases, with 13 bases spanning the gap. Germline CDR1 SNHLY, CDR2 FYNNEI. CDR3 residues: CASRLAARSTDTQYF. The DNA for the CDR3 is TGTGCCAGCAGGTTAGCGGCCAGAAGCACAGATACGCAGTATTTT. Filled out from reference TRBV2 and TRBJ2-3, the complete variable domain reads EPEVTQTPSHQVTQMGQEVILRCVPISNHLYFYWYRQILGQKVEFLVSFYNNEISEKSEIFDDQFSVERPDGSNFTLKIRSTKLEDSAMYFCASRLAARSTDTQYFGPGTRLTVL.

This chain connects TRBV6-5 to TRBJ1-1; D is possibly TRBD1 (5 bases). The V gene's germline CDR1 is MNHEY and CDR2 SVGAGI. The ends were cut back, 7 bases at V and 3 bases at J, with 6 bases in the middle. CDR3 size: 11 residues. The CDR3 DNA is TGTGCCAGCACGGGGGACACTGAAGCTTTCTTT. This sequence encodes CASTGDTEAFF.

V usage is TRBV27 and J usage is TRBJ1-5, with D tentatively TRBD1 (5 bases). The length of the CDR3 is 15 residues. V shed 5 bases and J shed 4 bases, with 15 bases lying between them. The germline V gene has CDR1 MNHEY and CDR2 SMNVEV (reference sequence). CDR3 in DNA: TGTGCCAGCAGTCGAGGGGACGTACGTAATCAGCCCCAGCATTTT. It translates to CASSRGDVRNQPQHF.

The rearrangement links TRBV15 to TRBJ2-1; no definite D call. Germline V gene sequence: CDR1 LNHNV, CDR2 YYDKDF (reference sequence). V was pared by 0 bases and J by 12 bases, with 9 bases between. The CDR3 is 12 amino acids. The CDR3: CATSRDRAVQFF. The CDR3 region has the DNA TGTGCCACCAGCAGAGATCGGGCTGTGCAGTTCTTC.

The chain employs TRBV18 and TRBJ2-7; D unclear. Trimming removed 0 bases at V and 2 bases at J, with 8 bases between. The CDR3 loop spans 14 amino acids. Germline V gene data show CDR1 as KGHSH and CDR2 as LQKENI. The CDR3, as DNA: TGTGCCAGCTCACCACCGTCTCCACCCTACGAGCAGTACTTC. Translation gives CASSPPSPPYEQYF. Variable domain in full (rest from reference TRBV18 and TRBJ2-7): NAGVMQNPRHLVRRRGQEARLRCSPMKGHSHVYWYRQLPEEGLKFMVYLQKENIIDESGMPKERFSAEFPKEGPSILRIQQVVRGDSAAYFCASSPPSPPYEQYFGPGTRLTVT.

This CDR3 is CASIEGNTEAFF. The CDR3 nucleotides read TGTGCCAGTATTGAAGGGAACACTGAAGCTTTCTTT. The J gene is TRBJ1-1, the V gene TRBV19; D is uncertain. CDR1 and CDR2 (germline): LNHDA, SQIVND (reference sequence). V was clipped by 7 bases and J by 1 base, with 7 bases between them. The CDR3 covers 12 residues.

This clone turned up a few times. The genes are TRBV6-5 and TRBJ1-2; unclear D gene. Trimming removed 5 bases at V and 8 bases at J, with 18 bases between. Looked up from germline, CDR1 is MNHEY and CDR2 is SVGAGI. This CDR3 spans 14 amino acids. The CDR3 protein is CASSPPGVNGGYTF. CDR3 sequence (DNA): TGTGCCAGCAGTCCCCCGGGCGTCAATGGGGGCTACACCTTC.

V is TRBV7-9 and J is TRBJ2-2; TRBD2 agrees at 7 bases. Germline V gives CDR1 SEHNR, CDR2 FQNEAQ (reference sequence). CDR3 length: 16 amino acids. Unmatched junction bases numbered 14, after V lost 7 bases and J lost 6 bases. The CDR3 DNA sequence: TGTGCCAGCAACCCAACTTGGAGGGAGGGGTCCGGGGAGCTGTTTTTT. This translates into CASNPTWREGSGELFF.

The chain uses TRBV9 and TRBJ2-1; 8 positions match TRBD2. Germline CDR1 is SGDLS and CDR2 is YYNGEE. The CDR3 sequence is 15 residues long. The V segment lost 0 bases and the J segment 9 bases; nucleotides outside the gene matches: 8. DNA of the CDR3: TGTGCCAGCAGCGTAGATAGTAGCGGGACAATTGAGCAGTTCTTC. Its translation is CASSVDSSGTIEQFF.

The chain recombines TRBV5-1 with TRBJ2-1; 8 nucleotides align to TRBD2. J was trimmed by 8 bases and V by 2 bases; bases with no gene match: 12. The CDR3 length is 16 residues. Germline values: CDR1 SGHRS, CDR2 YFSETQ. The CDR3 DNA is TGCGCCAGCAGCTTTCTCCTAGCGGGCGCTGGGGATGAGCAGTTCTTC. This sequence encodes CASSFLLAGAGDEQFF.

The gene calls are TRBV5-6 and TRBJ2-7; 9 bases fit TRBD2. This CDR3 has 14 amino acids. V trimming: 6 bases; J trimming: 1 base; junction bases outside the gene matches: 5. Germline values: CDR1 SGHDT, CDR2 YYEEEE. CDR3 residues: CASKLTSGSYEQYF. As DNA, the CDR3 is TGTGCCAGCAAATTAACTAGCGGGTCCTACGAGCAGTACTTC.

This chain joins TRBV19 and TRBJ2-3, with 11 bases that match TRBD2. The ends lost 6 bases at V and 2 bases at J; junction bases unmatched: 13. Germline V gene data show CDR1 as LNHDA and CDR2 as SQIVND (reference sequence). The CDR3 runs to 18 residues. CDR3 in DNA: TGTGCCAGTAGCCTACCGCCCCGGACTAGCGGGCACACAGATACGCAGTATTTT. This gives the protein CASSLPPRTSGHTDTQYF.

V usage is TRBV28 and J usage is TRBJ1-2; possibly TRBD1 for D (6 bases). CDR1 and CDR2 from the germline V gene are MDHEN and SYDVKM. There are 15 residues in the CDR3. V lost 7 bases to trimming and J lost 5 bases, with 20 bases between them. The CDR3 is CASTVGGTSLYGYTF. The CDR3 coding sequence is TGTGCCAGCACAGTAGGGGGGACCTCTCTATATGGCTACACCTTC.

This clone was observed many times. V and J are TRBV5-6 and TRBJ1-5; D possibly corresponds to TRBD1 (5 bases). V lost 4 bases to trimming and J lost 6 bases, with 11 bases between them. Per germline, CDR1 SGHDT and CDR2 YYEEEE. The CDR3 contains 13 residues. CDR3 DNA: TGTGCCAGCAGCCTGCAGGGAGTTCAGCCCCAGCATTTT. This sequence encodes CASSLQGVQPQHF.

V and J are TRBV18 and TRBJ1-3; possibly TRBD1 for D (6 bases). With 0 bases removed from V and 3 bases from J, the gap between germline ends came to 15 bases. The CDR3 loop spans 17 amino acids. CDR1 is KGHSH, CDR2 LQKENI, per germline. This CDR3 is CASSPPPGGAFGNTIYF. The CDR3 DNA is TGTGCCAGCTCACCACCCCCCGGGGGGGCATTTGGAAACACCATATATTTT.

The rearrangement uses TRBV7-9 and TRBJ2-1; D assignment may be TRBD1 or TRBD2 (6 bases each). The V end was cut by 1 base, the J end by 6 bases, with 10 bases between. This CDR3 has 14 amino acids. Germline CDR1 is SEHNR and CDR2 is FQNEAQ (reference sequence). The CDR3 DNA reads as TGTGCCAGCAGCTTAGAGGGGGGCCGCAATGAGCAGTTCTTC. This sequence encodes CASSLEGGRNEQFF.